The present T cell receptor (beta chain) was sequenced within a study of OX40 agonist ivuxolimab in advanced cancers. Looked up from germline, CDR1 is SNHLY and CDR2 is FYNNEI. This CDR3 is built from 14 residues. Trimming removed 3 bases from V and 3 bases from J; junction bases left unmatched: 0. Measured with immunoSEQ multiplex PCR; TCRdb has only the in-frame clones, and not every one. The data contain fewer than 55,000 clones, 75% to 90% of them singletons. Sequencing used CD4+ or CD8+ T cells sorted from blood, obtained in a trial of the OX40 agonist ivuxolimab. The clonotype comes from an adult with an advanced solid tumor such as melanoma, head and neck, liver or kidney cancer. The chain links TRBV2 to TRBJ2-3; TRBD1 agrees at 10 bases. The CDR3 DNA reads TGTGCCAGCAGTGAGGACAGGGGGACAGATACGCAGTATTTT. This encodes CASSEDRGTDTQYF.